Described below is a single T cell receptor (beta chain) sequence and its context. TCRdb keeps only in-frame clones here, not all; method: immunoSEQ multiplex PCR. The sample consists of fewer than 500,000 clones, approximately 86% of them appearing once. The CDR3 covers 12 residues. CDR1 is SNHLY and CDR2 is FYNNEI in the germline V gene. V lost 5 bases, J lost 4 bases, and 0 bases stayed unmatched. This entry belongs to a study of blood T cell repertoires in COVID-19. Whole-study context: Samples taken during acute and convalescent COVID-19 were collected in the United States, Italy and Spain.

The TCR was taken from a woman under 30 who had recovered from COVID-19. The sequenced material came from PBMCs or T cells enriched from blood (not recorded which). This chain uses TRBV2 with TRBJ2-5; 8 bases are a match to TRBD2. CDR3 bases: TGTGCCAGCAGTCGGGGGGGAGAGACCCAGTACTTC. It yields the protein CASSRGGETQYF.